This is a list of T cell receptor beta chains from one sample in a study of Ad26.COV2.S vaccination and SARS-CoV-2 variants. TCRdb's table, derived via immunoSEQ multiplex PCR, lists solely in-frame clones and lacks some. The sample has about 450,000 clones; about 91% are singletons. The sample consisted of peripheral blood, taken in a trial of Ad26.COV2.S vaccine versus placebo. Source of these receptors: a person between 18 and 59 years old who received the Ad26.COV2.S COVID-19 vaccine or a placebo. Both conserved end residues are part of each CDR3. A D gene is named only where the DNA matches it firmly. Clone size is not always given. Where it is, it says once, few, many or a class for expanded clones.

>-|once|TRBJ1-5|TRBV15
CATSRGGLNIHQPQHF
TGTGCCACCAGCAGAGGGGGGTTGAACATTCATCAGCCCCAGCATTTT
>-|once|TRBJ2-3|TRBV15
CATSRREGADTQYF
TGTGCCACCAGCAGACGGGAAGGGGCAGATACGCAGTATTTT
>TRBD1|-|TRBJ1-6|TRBV11-3
CASSPHGTENSPLHF
TGTGCCAGCAGCCCTCACGGGACAGAGAATTCACCCCTCCACTTT
>TRBD1|once|TRBJ1-1|TRBV6-6
CASRGQVYTEAFF
TGTGCCAGCAGAGGACAGGTATACACTGAAGCTTTCTTT
>-|-|TRBJ1-1|TRBV28
CASSLGVRGAFF
TGTGCCAGCAGTTTAGGCGTCAGGGGCGCTTTCTTT
>-|-|TRBJ2-7|TRBV5-1
CASSLGQARPHEQYF
TGCGCCAGCAGCTTGGGTCAGGCTCGTCCCCACGAGCAGTACTTC
>-|once|TRBJ1-1|TRBV20-1
CSARGGTEAFF
TGCAGTGCTAGGGGCGGAACTGAAGCTTTCTTT
>-|-|TRBJ2-2|TRBV7-9
CASRWGAGELFF
TGTGCCAGCAGGTGGGGTGCCGGGGAGCTGTTTTTT
>-|-|TRBJ1-2|TRBV6-5
CASSYGGAGGYTF
TGTGCCAGCAGTTATGGGGGAGCGGGGGGCTACACCTTC
>-|once|TRBJ1-2|TRBV6-5
CASSYQGPSYGYTF
TGTGCCAGCAGTTACCAGGGACCCTCGTATGGCTACACCTTC
>-|-|TRBJ1-2|TRBV18
CASSPERSGGYTF
TGTGCCAGCTCACCGGAGAGGTCAGGTGGCTACACCTTC
>TRBD2|-|TRBJ2-3|TRBV6-6
CASSYSGGLDTQYF
TGTGCCAGCAGTTACTCGGGGGGGTTAGATACGCAGTATTTT
>TRBD1|once|TRBJ1-2|TRBV6-5
CASRKRGVGQGFMF
TGTGCCAGCAGGAAAAGGGGGGTCGGACAGGGTTTTATGTTC
>-|-|TRBJ2-3|TRBV19
CASSIFSITDTQYF
TGTGCCAGTAGTATATTCAGCATCACAGATACGCAGTATTTT
>TRBD2|-|TRBJ2-3|TRBV7-2
CASSFLSGASTDTQYF
TGTGCCAGCAGCTTTTTGAGCGGGGCAAGCACAGATACGCAGTATTTT
>-|-|TRBJ1-2|TRBV7-8
CASSLSSAATYGYTF
TGTGCCAGCAGCTTAAGTTCGGCAGCTACCTATGGCTACACCTTC
>-|-|TRBJ2-5|TRBV30
CAWSPRETQYF
TGTGCCTGGAGCCCACGAGAGACCCAGTACTTC
>-|few|TRBJ1-5|TRBV2
CASSELQNQPQHF
TGTGCCAGCAGTGAACTCCAGAATCAGCCCCAGCATTTT
>-|few|TRBJ2-2|TRBV7-2
CASSLVVGTWELFF
TGTGCCAGCAGCTTAGTGGTAGGGACTTGGGAGCTGTTTTTT
>-|-|TRBJ2-7|TRBV4-3
CASSQIWGPYEQYF
TGCGCCAGCAGCCAAATATGGGGCCCCTACGAGCAGTACTTC
>TRBD1|-|TRBJ1-1|TRBV6-5
CASTPGAGGEAFF
TGTGCCAGCACCCCGGGGGCAGGGGGTGAAGCTTTCTTT
>-|-|TRBJ2-1|TRBV7-3
CASSPAGSYNEQFF
TGTGCCAGCAGCCCCGCAGGGTCCTACAATGAGCAGTTCTTC
>-|-|TRBJ2-2|TRBV6-2/TRBV6-3
CASSLTQNTGELFF
TGTGCCAGCAGTTTAACCCAGAACACCGGGGAGCTGTTTTTT
>-|once|TRBJ1-1|TRBV12-3/TRBV12-4
CASNRTPRRAFF
TGTGCCAGCAATAGGACTCCAAGGAGAGCTTTCTTT
>-|-|TRBJ1-1|TRBV5-8
CASSRWEGMAEAFF
TGTGCCAGCAGTCGCTGGGAGGGGATGGCTGAAGCTTTCTTT